Below, one TCR beta chain is given with its context. The data belong to a study of blood T cell repertoires in COVID-19. V shed 1 base and J 2 bases; nucleotides not matched to a gene: 8. This CDR3 is 16 amino acids long. The V gene's germline CDR1 is SGHAT and CDR2 FQNNGV. Sequenced by immunoSEQ multiplex PCR; TCRdb stores in-frame clones only, minus some. The repertoire holds 240,000 or so clones, 81% seen once, with 6.5% to 9% in the top ten. Sequencing input: peripheral blood. The TCR comes from a woman of 80 years or more with COVID-19, enrolled during active disease. The J gene is TRBJ2-7, the V gene TRBV11-2, with 7 bases identical to TRBD1. CDR3 DNA sequence: TGTGCCAGCAGCTTAGGGCCGACAGGGACCACCTACGAGCAGTACTTC. It is translated as CASSLGPTGTTYEQYF.